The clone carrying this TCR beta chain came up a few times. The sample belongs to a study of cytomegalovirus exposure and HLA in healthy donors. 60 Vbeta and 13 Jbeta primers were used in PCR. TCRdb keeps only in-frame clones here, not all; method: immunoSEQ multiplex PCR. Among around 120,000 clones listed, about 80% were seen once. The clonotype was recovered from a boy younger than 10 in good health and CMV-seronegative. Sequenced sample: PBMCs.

The CDR3 protein is CASSLRSIDTQYF. CDR3 bases: TGTGCCAGCAGCTTACGATCTATAGATACGCAGTATTTT. The rearrangement links TRBV13 to TRBJ2-3, with no clear D. Trimming shortened V by 2 bases and J by 5 bases, and 8 bases separated the two germline ends. The CDR3 totals 13 residues. Germline V gene sequence: CDR1 PRHDT, CDR2 FYEKMQ (reference sequence).